This passage covers 5 T cell receptor beta chains from one sample sequenced in a study of T cell repertoires in cytomegalovirus infection. TCRdb analysed the reads with MiXCR anew, one entry per CDR3 protein. The sample lists 150,000 to 200,000 distinct CDR3 sequences, 15% to 20% seen once, with about 25% in the top ten. What was sequenced was CD8+ T cells from PBMCs. These receptor sequences come from a human donor in good health (CMV status not recorded). Some clones in this sample may be carry-over from other donors' samples.

V usage is TRBV7-6 and J usage is TRBJ2-5; no definite D call. The CDR3 is made up of 12 amino acids. V was shortened by 4 bases and J by 1 base, with 4 bases between the two germline ends. Germline V gene lookup returns CDR1 SGHVS and CDR2 FNYEAQ. CDR3 in DNA: TGTGCCAGCAGCTGGTCCCAAGAGACCCAGTACTTC. Translating it yields CASSWSQETQYF.

The chain is built from TRBV7-9 and TRBJ2-5; tentative D call: TRBD1 (5 bases). The ends were cut back, 5 bases at V and 3 bases at J, with 10 bases in the middle. Germline CDR1 and CDR2: SEHNR and FQNEAQ (reference sequence). This CDR3 has 13 amino acids. CDR3 DNA sequence: TGTGCCAGCAGCCCAACCAGGGAAGAGACCCAGTACTTC. It specifies CASSPTREETQYF.

This chain uses TRBV7-9 with TRBJ2-7; no clear D gene. The CDR3 is 14 residues long. V dropped 3 bases and J dropped 3 bases, with 12 bases sitting between them. Germline CDR1 SEHNR, CDR2 FQNEAQ (reference sequence). The CDR3 bases are TGTGCCAGCAGCTTGGGTGGGCAGTTCTACGAGCAGTACTTC. It encodes CASSLGGQFYEQYF.

J is TRBJ2-7 and V is TRBV19; TRBD2 aligns across 11 bases. The V gene end was trimmed by 5 bases and the J gene end by 3 bases; junction bases not matched to a gene: 6. The CDR3 sequence is 15 residues long. Germline-derived CDR1 and CDR2 are LNHDA and SQIVND (reference sequence). The CDR3 loop is CASSALAGVDYEQYF. The CDR3 region has the DNA TGTGCCAGTAGTGCACTAGCGGGGGTCGACTACGAGCAGTACTTC.

This chain joins TRBV10-3 and TRBJ2-3; D possibly corresponds to TRBD2 (5 bases). V was trimmed by 3 bases and J by 6 bases, leaving 16 bases between them. This CDR3 is built from 15 residues. The germline V gene has CDR1 ENHRY and CDR2 SYGVKD. In DNA, the CDR3 is TGTGCCATCAGTGATACTAGTACTATATTGGATACGCAGTATTTT. This encodes CAISDTSTILDTQYF.